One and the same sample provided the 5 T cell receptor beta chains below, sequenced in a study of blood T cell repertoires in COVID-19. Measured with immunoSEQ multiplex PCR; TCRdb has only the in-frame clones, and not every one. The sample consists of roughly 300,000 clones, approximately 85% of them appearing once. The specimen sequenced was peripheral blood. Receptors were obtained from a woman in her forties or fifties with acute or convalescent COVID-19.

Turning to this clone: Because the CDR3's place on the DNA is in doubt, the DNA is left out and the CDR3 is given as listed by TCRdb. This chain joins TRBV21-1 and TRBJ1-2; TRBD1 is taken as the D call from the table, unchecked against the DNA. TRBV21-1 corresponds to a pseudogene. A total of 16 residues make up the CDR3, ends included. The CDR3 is CARVVGQGTAIHGYTF.

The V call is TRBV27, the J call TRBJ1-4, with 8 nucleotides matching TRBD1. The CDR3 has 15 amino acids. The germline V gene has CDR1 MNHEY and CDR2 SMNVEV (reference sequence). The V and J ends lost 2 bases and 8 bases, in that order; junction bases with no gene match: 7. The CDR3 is CASSLPGQGQEKLFF. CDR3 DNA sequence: TGTGCCAGCAGTTTACCCGGACAGGGCCAAGAAAAACTGTTTTTT.

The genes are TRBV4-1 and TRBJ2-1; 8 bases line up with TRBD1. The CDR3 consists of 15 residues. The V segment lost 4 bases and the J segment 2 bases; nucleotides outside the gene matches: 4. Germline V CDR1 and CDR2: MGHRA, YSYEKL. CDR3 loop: CASSPGQGPYNEQFF. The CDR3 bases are TGCGCCAGCAGCCCCGGACAGGGACCCTACAATGAGCAGTTCTTC.

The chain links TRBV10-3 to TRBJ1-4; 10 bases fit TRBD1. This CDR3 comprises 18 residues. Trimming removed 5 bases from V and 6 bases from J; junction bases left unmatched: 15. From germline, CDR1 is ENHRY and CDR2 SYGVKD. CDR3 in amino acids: CAISPSKTGGDSYEKLFF. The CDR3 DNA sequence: TGTGCCATCAGTCCGTCCAAGACAGGGGGCGATTCGTATGAAAAACTGTTTTTT.

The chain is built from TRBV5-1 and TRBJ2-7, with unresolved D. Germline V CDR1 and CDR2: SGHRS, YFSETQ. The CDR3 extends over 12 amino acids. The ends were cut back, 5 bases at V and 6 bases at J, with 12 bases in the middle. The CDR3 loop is CASRKPIGEQYF. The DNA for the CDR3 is TGCGCCAGCAGAAAGCCTATCGGCGAGCAGTACTTC.